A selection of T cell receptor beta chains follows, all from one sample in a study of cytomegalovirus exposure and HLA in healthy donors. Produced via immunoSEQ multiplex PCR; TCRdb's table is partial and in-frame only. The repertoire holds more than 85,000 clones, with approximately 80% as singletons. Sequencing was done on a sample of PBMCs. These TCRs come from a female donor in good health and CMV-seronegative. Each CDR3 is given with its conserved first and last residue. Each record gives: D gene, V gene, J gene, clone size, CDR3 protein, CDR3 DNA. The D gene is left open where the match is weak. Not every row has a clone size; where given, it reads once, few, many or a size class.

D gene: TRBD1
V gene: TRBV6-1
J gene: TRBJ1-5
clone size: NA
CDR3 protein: CASSPWDRRNQPQHF
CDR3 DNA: TGTGCCAGCAGTCCCTGGGACAGGAGAAATCAGCCCCAGCATTTT

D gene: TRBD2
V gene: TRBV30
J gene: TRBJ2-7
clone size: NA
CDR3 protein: CAWSGRTSGRKGNYEQYF
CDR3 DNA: TGTGCCTGGAGTGGCCGGACTAGCGGGAGAAAAGGGAACTACGAGCAGTACTTC

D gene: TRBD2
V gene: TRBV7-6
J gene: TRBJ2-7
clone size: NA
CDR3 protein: CASSPNPLALSSYEQYF
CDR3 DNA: TGTGCCAGCAGCCCTAACCCACTAGCGCTGAGCTCCTACGAGCAGTACTTC

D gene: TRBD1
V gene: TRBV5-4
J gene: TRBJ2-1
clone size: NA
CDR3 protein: CASSFGQGSQGYNEQFF
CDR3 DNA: TGTGCCAGCAGCTTCGGACAGGGGTCTCAGGGTTACAATGAGCAGTTCTTC

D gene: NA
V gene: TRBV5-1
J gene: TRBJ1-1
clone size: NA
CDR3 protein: CASSLPRAFF
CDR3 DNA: TGTGCCAGCAGCTTGCCTAGAGCTTTCTTT

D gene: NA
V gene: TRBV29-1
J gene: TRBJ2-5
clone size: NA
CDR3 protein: CSVMGSVQETQYF
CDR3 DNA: TGCAGCGTTATGGGGAGCGTTCAAGAGACCCAGTACTTC

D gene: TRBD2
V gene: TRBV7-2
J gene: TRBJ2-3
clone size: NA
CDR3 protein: CASTQAGGPDTQYF
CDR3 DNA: TGTGCCAGCACCCAAGCGGGAGGGCCGGATACGCAGTATTTT

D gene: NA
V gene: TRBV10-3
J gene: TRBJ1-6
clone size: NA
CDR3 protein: CAQSRGPEAPLHF
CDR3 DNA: TGTGCCCAAAGCCGGGGTCCTGAAGCACCCCTCCACTTT

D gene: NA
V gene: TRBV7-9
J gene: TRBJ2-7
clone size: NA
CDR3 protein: CASSSPGMHWEQYF
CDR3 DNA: TGTGCCAGCAGCTCCCCCGGGATGCATTGGGAGCAGTACTTC

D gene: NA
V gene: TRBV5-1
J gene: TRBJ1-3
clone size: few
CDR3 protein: CASSLAQNSGNTIYF
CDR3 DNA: TGCGCCAGCAGCTTGGCACAAAACTCTGGAAACACCATATATTTT

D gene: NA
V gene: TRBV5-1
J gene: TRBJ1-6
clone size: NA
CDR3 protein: CASSPGTRNSPLHF
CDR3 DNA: TGCGCCAGCAGCCCAGGGACTCGGAATTCACCCCTCCACTTT

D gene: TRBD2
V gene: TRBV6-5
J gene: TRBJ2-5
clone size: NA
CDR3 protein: CASSYERGETQYF
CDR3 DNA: TGTGCCAGCAGTTACGAGCGGGGTGAGACCCAGTACTTC

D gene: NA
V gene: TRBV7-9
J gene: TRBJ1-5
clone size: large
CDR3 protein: CASSLSRNQPQHF
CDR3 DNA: TGTGCCAGCAGCCTGAGCCGCAATCAGCCCCAGCATTTT

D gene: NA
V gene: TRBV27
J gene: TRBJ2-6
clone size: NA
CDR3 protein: CASTLRPDSLTRSGANVLTF
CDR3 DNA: TGTGCCAGTACCCTAAGGCCGGACAGCCTAACACGCTCTGGGGCCAACGTCCTGACTTTC

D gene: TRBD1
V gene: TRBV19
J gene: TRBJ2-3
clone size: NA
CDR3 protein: CASSTRRQGGSLFTSTDTQYF
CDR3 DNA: TGTGCCAGTAGTACCCGTCGACAGGGGGGGAGTCTATTTACTAGCACAGATACGCAGTATTTT

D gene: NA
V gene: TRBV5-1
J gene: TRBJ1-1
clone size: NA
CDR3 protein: CASSLAYIQGSEAFF
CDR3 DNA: TGCGCCAGCAGCTTGGCCTACATACAGGGATCGGAAGCTTTCTTT

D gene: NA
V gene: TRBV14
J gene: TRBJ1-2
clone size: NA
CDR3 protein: CASSPKSEQARRYGYTF
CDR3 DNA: TGTGCCAGCAGCCCGAAAAGTGAACAGGCCCGGAGATATGGCTACACCTTC

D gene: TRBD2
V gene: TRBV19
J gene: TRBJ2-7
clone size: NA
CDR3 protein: CASSRGLAGNEQYF
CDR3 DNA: TGTGCCAGTAGTAGAGGACTAGCGGGGAACGAGCAGTACTTC

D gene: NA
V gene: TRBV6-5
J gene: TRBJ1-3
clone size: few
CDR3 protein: CASSYSATVGNTIYF
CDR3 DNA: TGTGCCAGCAGTTACTCAGCGACAGTTGGAAACACCATATATTTT

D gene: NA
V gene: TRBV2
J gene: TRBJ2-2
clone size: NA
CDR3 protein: CASLKAVGGATGELFF
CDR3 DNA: TGTGCCAGCTTGAAGGCGGTAGGGGGGGCCACCGGGGAGCTGTTTTTT

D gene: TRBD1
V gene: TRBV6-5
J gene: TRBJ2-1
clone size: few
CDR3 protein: CASSFNRDRVANEQFF
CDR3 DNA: TGTGCCAGCAGTTTCAACCGGGACAGGGTAGCTAATGAGCAGTTCTTC

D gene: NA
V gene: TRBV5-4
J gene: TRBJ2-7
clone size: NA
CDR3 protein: CASSGGIGGPTYEQYF
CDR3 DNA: TGTGCCAGCAGCGGTGGTATCGGAGGGCCCACCTACGAGCAGTACTTC

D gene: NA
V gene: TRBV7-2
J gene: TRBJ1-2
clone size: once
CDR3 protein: CASSPRQTPNGYTF
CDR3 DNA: TGTGCCAGCAGCCCCCGACAAACCCCCAATGGCTACACCTTC

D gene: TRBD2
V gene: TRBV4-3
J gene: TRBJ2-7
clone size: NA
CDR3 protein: CASSLKSGRGDEQYF
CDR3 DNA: TGCGCCAGCAGCCTCAAGAGCGGGAGAGGCGACGAGCAGTACTTC

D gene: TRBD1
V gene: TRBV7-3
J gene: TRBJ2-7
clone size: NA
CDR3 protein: CASSSTGGGMYEQYF
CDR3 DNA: TGTGCCAGCAGCTCAACAGGGGGCGGAATGTACGAGCAGTACTTC

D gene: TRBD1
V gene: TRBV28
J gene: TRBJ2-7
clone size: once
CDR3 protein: CASSSSGTGDSYEQYF
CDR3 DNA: TGTGCCAGCAGTTCATCCGGGACAGGGGACTCCTACGAGCAGTACTTC

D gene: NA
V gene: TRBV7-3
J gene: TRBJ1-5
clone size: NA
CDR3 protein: CASSFGVGKPQHF
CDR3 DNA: TGTGCCAGCAGCTTCGGGGTAGGAAAGCCCCAGCATTTT

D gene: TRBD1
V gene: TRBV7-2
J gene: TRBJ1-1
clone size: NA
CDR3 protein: CASSLVGTGGETEAFF
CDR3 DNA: TGTGCCAGCAGCTTAGTGGGGACAGGGGGCGAGACTGAAGCTTTCTTT

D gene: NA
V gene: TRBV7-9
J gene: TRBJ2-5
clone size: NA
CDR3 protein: CSSSPPLRGGETQYF
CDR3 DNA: TGTTCCAGCAGCCCACCCTTAAGGGGGGGGGAGACCCAGTACTTC

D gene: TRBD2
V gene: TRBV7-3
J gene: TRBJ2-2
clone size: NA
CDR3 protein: CASSLRVLAGGPSGELFF
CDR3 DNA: TGTGCCAGCAGCCTCAGAGTTCTAGCGGGGGGGCCAAGCGGGGAGCTGTTTTTT

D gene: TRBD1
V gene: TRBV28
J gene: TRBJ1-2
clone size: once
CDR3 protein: CASRRQGAGYTF
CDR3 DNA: TGTGCCAGCAGAAGACAGGGGGCTGGCTACACCTTC

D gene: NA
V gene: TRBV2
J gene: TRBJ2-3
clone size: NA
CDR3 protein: CASRGLTGTDTQYF
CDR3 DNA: TGTGCCAGCAGGGGACTTACAGGCACAGATACGCAGTATTTT

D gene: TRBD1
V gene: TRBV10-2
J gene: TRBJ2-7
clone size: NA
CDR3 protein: CASRTGGNSPYEQYF
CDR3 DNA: TGCGCCAGCAGGACAGGGGGCAATAGTCCCTACGAGCAGTACTTC

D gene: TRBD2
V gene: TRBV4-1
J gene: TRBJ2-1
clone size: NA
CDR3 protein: CASSQPSSGGADEQFF
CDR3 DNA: TGCGCCAGCAGCCAGCCCTCTAGCGGGGGGGCCGATGAGCAGTTCTTC

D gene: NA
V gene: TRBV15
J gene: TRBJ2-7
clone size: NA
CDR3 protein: CATSRDNSPYEQYF
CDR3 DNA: TGTGCCACCAGCAGAGACAACAGCCCCTACGAGCAGTACTTC

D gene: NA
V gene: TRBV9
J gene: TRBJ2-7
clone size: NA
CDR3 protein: CASSPRGALDEQYF
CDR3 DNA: TGTGCCAGCAGCCCCCGGGGGGCCTTAGACGAGCAGTACTTC

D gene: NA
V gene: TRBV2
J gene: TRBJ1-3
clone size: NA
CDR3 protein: CASTPETRVLVNTIYF
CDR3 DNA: TGTGCCAGCACCCCCGAAACCAGGGTTCTCGTAAACACCATATATTTT

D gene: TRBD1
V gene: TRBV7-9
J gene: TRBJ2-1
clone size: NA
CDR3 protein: CASSLEDRGLYNEQFF
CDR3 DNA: TGTGCCAGCAGCTTGGAGGACAGGGGGCTCTACAATGAGCAGTTCTTC

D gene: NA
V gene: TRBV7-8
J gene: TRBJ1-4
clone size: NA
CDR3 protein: CASSQRKTPATNEKLFF
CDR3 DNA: TGTGCCAGCAGCCAAAGAAAAACACCAGCAACTAATGAAAAACTGTTTTTT

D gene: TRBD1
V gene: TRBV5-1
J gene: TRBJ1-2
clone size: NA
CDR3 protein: CASSLEFGDREAPWDYGYTF
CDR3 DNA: TGCGCCAGCAGCTTGGAATTCGGCGACAGGGAGGCCCCGTGGGACTATGGCTACACCTTC

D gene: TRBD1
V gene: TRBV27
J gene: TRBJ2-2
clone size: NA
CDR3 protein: CASSLWTGSGELFF
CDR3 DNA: TGTGCCAGCAGTTTATGGACAGGGTCCGGGGAGCTGTTTTTT

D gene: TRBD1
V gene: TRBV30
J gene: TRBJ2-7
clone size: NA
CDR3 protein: CAWSTGQGGSGSYEQYF
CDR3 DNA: TGTGCCTGGAGTACCGGACAGGGGGGCTCGGGCTCCTACGAGCAGTACTTC

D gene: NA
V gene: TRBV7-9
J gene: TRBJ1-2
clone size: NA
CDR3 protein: CSSSSTDGLGPYGYTF
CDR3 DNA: TGTTCCAGCAGCTCCACAGACGGCCTGGGGCCCTATGGCTACACCTTC

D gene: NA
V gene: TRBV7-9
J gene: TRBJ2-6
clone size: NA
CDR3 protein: CASSQDSSPGANVLTF
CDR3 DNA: TGTGCCAGCAGCCAGGACAGTTCTCCTGGGGCCAACGTCCTGACTTTC

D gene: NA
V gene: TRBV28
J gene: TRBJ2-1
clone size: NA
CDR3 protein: CASSYGRTEEFF
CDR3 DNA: TGTGCCAGCAGCTACGGGCGGACAGAGGAGTTCTTC